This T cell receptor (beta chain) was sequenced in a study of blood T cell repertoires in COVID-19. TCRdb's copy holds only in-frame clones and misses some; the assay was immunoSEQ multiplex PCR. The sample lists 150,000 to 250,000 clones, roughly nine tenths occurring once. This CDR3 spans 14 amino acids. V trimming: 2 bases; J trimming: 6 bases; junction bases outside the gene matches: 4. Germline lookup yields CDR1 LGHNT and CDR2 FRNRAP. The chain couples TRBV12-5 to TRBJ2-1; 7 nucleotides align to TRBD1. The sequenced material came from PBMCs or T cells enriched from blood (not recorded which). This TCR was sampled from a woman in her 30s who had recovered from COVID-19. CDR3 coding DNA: TGTGCTAGTGGTTTGTTTACAGGGGTCAATGAGCAGTTCTTC. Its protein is CASGLFTGVNEQFF.